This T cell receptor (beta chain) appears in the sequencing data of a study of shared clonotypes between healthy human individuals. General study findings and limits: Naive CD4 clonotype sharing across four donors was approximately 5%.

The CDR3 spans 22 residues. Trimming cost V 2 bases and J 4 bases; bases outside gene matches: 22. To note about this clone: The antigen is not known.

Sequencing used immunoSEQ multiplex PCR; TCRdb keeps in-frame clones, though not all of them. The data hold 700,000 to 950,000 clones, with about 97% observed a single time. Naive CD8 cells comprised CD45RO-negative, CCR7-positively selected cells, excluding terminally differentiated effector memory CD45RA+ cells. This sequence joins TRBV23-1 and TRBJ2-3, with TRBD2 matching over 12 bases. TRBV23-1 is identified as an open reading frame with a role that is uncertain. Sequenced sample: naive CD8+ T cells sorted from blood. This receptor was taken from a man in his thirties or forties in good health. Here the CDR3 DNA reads TGCGCCAGCAGTCAACTGTTTTCGATCCGGAGGACTAGCGGGACCCCGCCAGATACGCAGTATTTT. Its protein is CASSQLFSIRRTSGTPPDTQYF.